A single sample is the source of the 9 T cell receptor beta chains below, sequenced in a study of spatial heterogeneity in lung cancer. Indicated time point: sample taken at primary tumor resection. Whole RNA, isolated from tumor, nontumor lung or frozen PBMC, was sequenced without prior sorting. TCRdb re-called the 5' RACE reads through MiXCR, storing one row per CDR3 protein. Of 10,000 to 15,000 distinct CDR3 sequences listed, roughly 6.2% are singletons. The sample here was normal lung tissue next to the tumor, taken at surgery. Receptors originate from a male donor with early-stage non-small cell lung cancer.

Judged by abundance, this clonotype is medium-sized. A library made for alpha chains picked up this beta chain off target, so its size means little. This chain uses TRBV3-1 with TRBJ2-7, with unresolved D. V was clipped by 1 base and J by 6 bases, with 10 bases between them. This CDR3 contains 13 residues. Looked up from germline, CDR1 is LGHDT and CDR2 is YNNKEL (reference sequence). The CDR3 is CASSQAWAGEQYF. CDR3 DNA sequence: TGTGCCAGCAGCCAAGCGTGGGCCGGCGAGCAGTACTTC.

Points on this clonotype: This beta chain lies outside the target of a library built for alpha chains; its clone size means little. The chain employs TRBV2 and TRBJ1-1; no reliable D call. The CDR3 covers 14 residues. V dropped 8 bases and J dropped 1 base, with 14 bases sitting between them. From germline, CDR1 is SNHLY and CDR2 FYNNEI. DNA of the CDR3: TGTGCCAGCCGCCTCGTTTGGGCGAACACTGAAGCTTTCTTT. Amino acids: CASRLVWANTEAFF.

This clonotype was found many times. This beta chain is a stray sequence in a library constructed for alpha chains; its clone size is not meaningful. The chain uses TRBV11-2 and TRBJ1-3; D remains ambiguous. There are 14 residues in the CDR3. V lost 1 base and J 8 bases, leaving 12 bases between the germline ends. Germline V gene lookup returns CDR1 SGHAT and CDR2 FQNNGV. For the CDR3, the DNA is TGTGCCAGCAGCTTAGCGGCAGCGAGGGACACCATATATTTT. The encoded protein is CASSLAAARDTIYF.

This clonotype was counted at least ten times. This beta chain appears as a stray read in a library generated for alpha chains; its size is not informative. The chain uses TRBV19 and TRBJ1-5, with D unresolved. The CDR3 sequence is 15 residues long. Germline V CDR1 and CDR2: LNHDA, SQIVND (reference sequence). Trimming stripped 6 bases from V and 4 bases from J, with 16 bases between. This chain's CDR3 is CASRKGLSRNQPQHF. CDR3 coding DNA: TGTGCCAGTAGGAAGGGTTTGTCCCGAAATCAGCCCCAGCATTTT.

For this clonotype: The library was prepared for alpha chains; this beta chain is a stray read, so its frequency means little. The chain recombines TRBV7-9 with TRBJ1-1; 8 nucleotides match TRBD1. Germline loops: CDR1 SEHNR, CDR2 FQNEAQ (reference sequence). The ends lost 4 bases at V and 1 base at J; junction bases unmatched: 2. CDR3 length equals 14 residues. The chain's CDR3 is CASSSGQGNTEAFF. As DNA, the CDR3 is TGTGCCAGCAGCTCCGGACAGGGGAACACTGAAGCTTTCTTT.

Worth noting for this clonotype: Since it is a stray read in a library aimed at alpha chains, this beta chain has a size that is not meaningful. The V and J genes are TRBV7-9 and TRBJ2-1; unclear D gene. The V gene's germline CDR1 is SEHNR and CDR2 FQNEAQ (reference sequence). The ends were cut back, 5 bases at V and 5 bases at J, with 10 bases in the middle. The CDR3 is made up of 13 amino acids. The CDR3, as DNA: TGTGCCAGCAGCGTAAGAGGTGACAATGAGCAGTTCTTC. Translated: CASSVRGDNEQFF.

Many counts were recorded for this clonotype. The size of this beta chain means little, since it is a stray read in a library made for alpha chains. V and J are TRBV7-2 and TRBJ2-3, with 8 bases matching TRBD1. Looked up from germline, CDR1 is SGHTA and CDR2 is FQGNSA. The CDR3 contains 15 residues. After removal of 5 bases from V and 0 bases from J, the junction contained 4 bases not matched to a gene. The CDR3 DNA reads TGTGCCAGCAGCCCAGGGGGCTCTAGCACAGATACGCAGTATTTT. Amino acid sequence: CASSPGGSSTDTQYF.

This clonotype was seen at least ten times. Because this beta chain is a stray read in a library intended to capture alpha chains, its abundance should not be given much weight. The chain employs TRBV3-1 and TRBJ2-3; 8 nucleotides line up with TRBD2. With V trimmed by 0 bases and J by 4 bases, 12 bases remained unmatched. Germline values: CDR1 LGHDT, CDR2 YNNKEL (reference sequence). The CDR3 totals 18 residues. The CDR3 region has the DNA TGTGCCAGCAGCCAAGACAAGGACGGGAGGGCGTGGGCAGATACGCAGTATTTT. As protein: CASSQDKDGRAWADTQYF.

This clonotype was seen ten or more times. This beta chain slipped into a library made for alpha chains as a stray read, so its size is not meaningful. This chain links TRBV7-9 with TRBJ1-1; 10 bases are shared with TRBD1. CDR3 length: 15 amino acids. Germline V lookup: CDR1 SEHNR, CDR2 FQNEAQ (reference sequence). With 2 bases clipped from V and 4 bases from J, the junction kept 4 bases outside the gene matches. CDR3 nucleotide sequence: TGTGCCAGCAGCTTACCGGGACAGGGGAGCACTGAAGCTTTCTTT. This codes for CASSLPGQGSTEAFF.